The 23 T cell receptor beta chains below come from one sample, sequenced in a study of control samples from healthy donors and cancer patients. Here immunoSEQ multiplex PCR was the method, and the copy in TCRdb shows in-frame clones only, minus some. The table has about 67,000 clones, around 87% seen once. Material: PBMCs. These receptors all stem from a woman between 50 and 59 years old with head and neck cancer.

This clone was observed a few times. The chain joins TRBV7-9 to TRBJ2-5; D assignment may be TRBD1 or TRBD2 (6 bases each). The germline V and J ends were trimmed by 5 bases and 0 bases, with 16 bases remaining between them. Per germline, CDR1 SEHNR and CDR2 FQNEAQ (reference sequence). This CDR3 has 16 residues. CDR3 region: CASSLWGARYQETQYF. In nucleotides, the CDR3 is TGTGCCAGCAGCCTGTGGGGGGCCCGATACCAAGAGACCCAGTACTTC.

The genes are TRBV3-1 (or the pseudogene TRBV3-2) and TRBJ2-1, with D possibly called TRBD1 or TRBD2 (5 bases each). Germline V lookup: CDR1 LGHDT, CDR2 YNNKEL (reference sequence). Deletions cut 3 bases from V and 3 bases from J, with 15 bases between. There are 16 residues in the CDR3. CDR3: CASSQDQGAYYNEQFF. CDR3 in DNA: TGTGCCAGCAGCCAGGATCAGGGAGCCTACTACAATGAGCAGTTCTTC.

This rearrangement joins TRBV11-3 to TRBJ1-1; D call uncertain. V gave up 0 bases and J gave up 5 bases, with 7 bases separating them. The germline gives CDR1 SGHNT, CDR2 YENEEA. This CDR3 contains 13 residues. CDR3 region: CASSLDLKTEAFF. In DNA, the CDR3 is TGTGCCAGCAGCTTAGATTTAAAAACTGAAGCTTTCTTT. The full variable domain, in which reference TRBV11-3 and TRBJ1-1 provide the parts outside the CDR3, is EAGVVQSPRYKIIEKKQPVAFWCNPISGHNTLYWYLQNLGQGPELLIRYENEEAVDDSQLPKDRFSAERLKGVDSTLKIQPAELGDSAVYLCASSLDLKTEAFFGQGTRLTVV.

The genes are TRBV5-1 and TRBJ2-1; maybe TRBD1 (5 bases). This CDR3 contains 15 residues. Between the trimmed V and J ends, which lost 4 bases and 0 bases, there was a span of 11 bases. Germline CDR1 reads SGHRS; CDR2 reads YFSETQ. The CDR3 DNA reads TGCGCCAGCAGCACGACAGCTACCTCCTACAATGAGCAGTTCTTC. Translation gives CASSTTATSYNEQFF. The full variable domain, rest sourced from reference TRBV5-1 and TRBJ2-1, is KAGVTQTPRYLIKTRGQQVTLSCSPISGHRSVSWYQQTPGQGLQFLFEYFSETQRNKGNFPGRFSGRQFSNSRSEMNVSTLELGDSALYLCASSTTATSYNEQFFGPGTRLTVL.

J is TRBJ1-5 and V is TRBV6-5; no definite D call. The V end lost 0 bases, the J end lost 6 bases, and 12 bases lay between the germline ends. Germline V lookup: CDR1 MNHEY, CDR2 SVGAGI. This CDR3 contains 15 residues. The DNA of the CDR3 is TGTGCCAGCAGTTACTCGGGTGTAGGTAGTCAGCCCCAGCATTTT. As protein: CASSYSGVGSQPQHF.

This clone was seen a single time. This chain uses TRBV6-1 with TRBJ1-5; unclear D gene. This CDR3 is built from 13 residues. Germline CDR1 and CDR2: MNHNS and SASEGT. V shed 1 base and J shed 1 base, with 2 bases lying between them. CDR3 nucleotide sequence: TGTGCCAGCAGTGAAGGAAGCAATCAGCCCCAGCATTTT. Protein product: CASSEGSNQPQHF.

The chain couples TRBV7-7 to TRBJ2-1; 7 nucleotides line up with TRBD1. The V gene end was trimmed by 5 bases and the J gene end by 9 bases; junction bases not matched to a gene: 10. Germline values: CDR1 SSHAT, CDR2 FNYEAQ (reference sequence). CDR3 length equals 14 residues. Written as DNA, the CDR3 is TGTGCCAGCAGCCCAGTAGGGACAGCGAGTGAGCAGTTCTTC. Amino acid sequence: CASSPVGTASEQFF.

V usage is TRBV6-6 and J usage is TRBJ1-5; D may be TRBD1 (6 bases). This CDR3 comprises 14 residues. The ends were cut back, 3 bases at V and 4 bases at J, with 10 bases in the middle. From germline, CDR1 is MNHNY and CDR2 SVGAGI (reference sequence). The CDR3 DNA sequence: TGTGCCAGCAGTTATACAGGGCGGAATCAGCCCCAGCATTTT. Protein sequence: CASSYTGRNQPQHF.

V and J are TRBV6-7 and TRBJ2-1; 9 positions agree with TRBD1. TRBV6-7 is assigned to the ORF class and has an uncertain function. CDR3 length: 16 residues. The ends lost 2 bases at V and 6 bases at J; junction bases unmatched: 8. The CDR3 spells CASSYPPGQGSNEQFF. The CDR3 coding sequence is TGTGCCAGCAGTTACCCACCGGGACAGGGATCCAATGAGCAGTTCTTC.

This clone was seen more than once but under ten times. The rearrangement uses TRBV19 and TRBJ2-3; no definite D call. V shed 5 bases and J shed 2 bases, with 5 bases lying between them. This CDR3 has 12 residues. Germline CDR1 reads LNHDA; CDR2 reads SQIVND (reference sequence). Here the CDR3 reads CASSSNTDTQYF. For the CDR3, the DNA is TGTGCCAGTAGTTCCAACACAGATACGCAGTATTTT. Full variable domain (outside the CDR3, taken from reference TRBV19 and TRBJ2-3): DGGITQSPKYLFRKEGQNVTLSCEQNLNHDAMYWYRQDPGQGLRLIYYSQIVNDFQKGDIAEGYSVSREKKESFPLTVTSAQKNPTAFYLCASSSNTDTQYFGPGTRLTVL.

The chain combines TRBV30 with TRBJ2-7; D is unclear. The CDR3 spans 11 residues. From germline, CDR1 is GTSNPN and CDR2 SVGIG (reference sequence). V was shortened by 1 base and J by 7 bases, with 8 bases between the two germline ends. CDR3 DNA: TGTGCCTGGAGTGACGGTGGGGAGCAGTACTTC. This translates into CAWSDGGEQYF.

The gene calls are TRBV5-1 and TRBJ2-3; D is possibly TRBD1 or TRBD2 (5 bases each). V was clipped by 4 bases and J by 10 bases, with 19 bases between them. The germline gives CDR1 SGHRS, CDR2 YFSETQ. This CDR3 spans 14 amino acids. The CDR3 DNA follows: TGCGCCAGCAGCACCGGGGCAGGGCCCCGACCGCAGTATTTT. This sequence encodes CASSTGAGPRPQYF.

The V and J genes are TRBV5-8 and TRBJ2-1, with 7 bases fitting TRBD2. The V gene's germline CDR1 is SGHTS and CDR2 YDEGEE. The CDR3 sequence is 16 residues long. The trim removed 0 bases at V and 0 bases at J, leaving 3 bases unmatched. CDR3 coding DNA: TGTGCCAGCAGCTTGGGTCGCGGGGGCTCCTACAATGAGCAGTTCTTC. Its protein product is CASSLGRGGSYNEQFF.

The rearrangement links TRBV28 to TRBJ2-1; D is possibly TRBD2 (5 bases). Trimming left V 7 bases short and J 8 bases short, with 15 bases between. CDR1 is MDHEN and CDR2 is SYDVKM in the germline V gene. This CDR3 is built from 13 residues. The CDR3: CASITRGYHEQFF. The CDR3 nucleotides are TGTGCCAGCATCACCCGGGGTTACCATGAGCAGTTCTTC.

The chain combines TRBV6-5 with TRBJ2-4; no firm D call. The germline V gene has CDR1 MNHEY and CDR2 SVGAGI. Trimming removed 10 bases from V and 11 bases from J, with 15 bases in between. CDR3 length: 11 residues. CDR3 nucleotides: TGTGCCACCGAGAGGTTGATGGTTCAGTACTTC. Amino acids: CATERLMVQYF.

This clone was counted once. This chain links TRBV2 with TRBJ1-5, with D uncertain. Germline CDR1 SNHLY, CDR2 FYNNEI. The CDR3 length is 13 residues. V was shortened by 4 bases and J by 4 bases, with 8 bases between the two germline ends. The CDR3, as DNA: TGTGCCAGCAGTGCGGGGTTGAATCAGCCCCAGCATTTT. This sequence encodes CASSAGLNQPQHF.

This chain uses TRBV18 with TRBJ1-4; D is unclear. Trimming cost V 2 bases and J 0 bases, with 13 bases left between them. Germline V lookup: CDR1 KGHSH, CDR2 LQKENI. This CDR3 contains 17 residues. CDR3 in amino acids: CASSPGVVLATNEKLFF. The CDR3, as DNA: TGTGCCAGCTCACCAGGGGTCGTCCTTGCAACTAATGAAAAACTGTTTTTT.

The chain employs TRBV6-2 or TRBV6-3 and TRBJ2-5; D is undetermined. The CDR3 has 15 amino acids. Germline CDR1 is MNHEY and CDR2 is SVGEGT. Trimming stripped 2 bases from V and 6 bases from J, with 16 bases between. The CDR3 region has the DNA TGTGCCAGCAGTTACGAGGCCCGAGAGACAAAGACCCAGTACTTC. This translates into CASSYEARETKTQYF.

The chain couples TRBV7-8 to TRBJ1-1; weak D call: TRBD1 (5 bases). The V gene lost 0 bases and the J gene lost 5 bases, with 7 bases spanning the gap. In germline, CDR1 is SGHVS, CDR2 FQNEAQ. This CDR3 comprises 13 residues. CDR3 nucleotide sequence: TGTGCCAGCAGCTTAGCGAGGGGAACTGAAGCTTTCTTT. This sequence encodes CASSLARGTEAFF.

V gene TRBV5-6 combines with J gene TRBJ2-2; the D gene is possibly TRBD1 (5 bases). CDR3 size: 14 residues. V dropped 4 bases and J dropped 8 bases, with 15 bases sitting between them. Germline values: CDR1 SGHDT, CDR2 YYEEEE. This CDR3 reads CASSRTGAAGELFF. CDR3 nucleotides: TGTGCCAGCAGCCGCACTGGGGCGGCTGGGGAGCTGTTTTTT.

V and J are TRBV5-4 and TRBJ1-3; TRBD1 aligns across 7 bases. There are 17 residues in the CDR3. V dropped 0 bases and J dropped 0; count of bases not matched to a gene: 6. Germline assignment: CDR1 SGHNT and CDR2 YYREEE (reference sequence). CDR3 DNA sequence: TGTGCCAGCAGCTTGGCAACAGGGGTGAGCTCTGGAAACACCATATATTTT. Protein product: CASSLATGVSSGNTIYF.

The chain is built from TRBV11-2 and TRBJ2-7, with D tentatively TRBD2 (5 bases). Trimming removed 0 bases at V and 0 bases at J, with 12 bases between. This CDR3 comprises 16 residues. Germline CDR1 and CDR2: SGHAT and FQNNGV. CDR3: CASSLEMGDGSYEQYF. The CDR3 DNA sequence: TGTGCCAGCAGCTTAGAAATGGGAGACGGCTCCTACGAGCAGTACTTC.

The V and J genes are TRBV7-6 and TRBJ1-4, with TRBD1 as a possible D gene (5 bases). The CDR3 is made up of 14 amino acids. Germline V gene data show CDR1 as SGHVS and CDR2 as FNYEAQ. Trimming left V 1 base short and J 8 bases short, with 11 bases between. Here the CDR3 reads CASSLEQGMEKLFF. The CDR3 DNA sequence: TGTGCCAGCAGCTTAGAGCAGGGAATGGAAAAACTGTTTTTT.